This TCR beta chain is from a study of cytomegalovirus exposure and HLA in healthy donors. Regarding the study as a whole: A later analysis reportedly identified an Asian-associated ancestry cluster as carrying fewer N-insertions than the approximately 670-donor mean.

Vbeta (60) and Jbeta (13) primers were used in the PCR. Here immunoSEQ multiplex PCR was the method, and the copy in TCRdb shows in-frame clones only, minus some. The sample lists about 150,000 clones, more than 75% seen once, with approximately 7.7% in the top ten. The V end lost 4 bases, the J end lost 2 bases, and 8 bases lay between the germline ends. Germline loops: CDR1 SGHTA, CDR2 FQGTGA. The CDR3 runs 14 residues. A remark on this clone: No antigen is known for it.

This receptor was obtained from a man aged 25 to 45 in good health and CMV-seropositive. The chain recombines TRBV7-3 with TRBJ2-2; possibly TRBD1 for D (5 bases). Material for sequencing was PBMCs. CDR3 in amino acids: CASSWGTNTGELFF. In DNA, the CDR3 is TGTGCCAGCAGCTGGGGCACTAACACCGGGGAGCTGTTTTTT.